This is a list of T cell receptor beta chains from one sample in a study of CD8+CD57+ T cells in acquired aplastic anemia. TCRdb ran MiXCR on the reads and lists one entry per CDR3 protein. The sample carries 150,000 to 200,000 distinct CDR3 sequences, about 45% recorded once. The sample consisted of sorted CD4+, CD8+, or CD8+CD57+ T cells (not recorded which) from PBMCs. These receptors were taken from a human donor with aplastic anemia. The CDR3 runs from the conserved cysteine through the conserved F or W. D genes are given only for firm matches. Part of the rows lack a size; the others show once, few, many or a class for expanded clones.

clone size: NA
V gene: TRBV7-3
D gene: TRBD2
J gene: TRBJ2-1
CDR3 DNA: TGTGCCAGCAGCCCTTCCGGGACTAGCGGGAGGTATGAGCAGCTCTTC
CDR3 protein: CASSPSGTSGRYEQLF

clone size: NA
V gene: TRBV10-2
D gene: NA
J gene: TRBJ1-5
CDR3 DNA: TGCGCCAGCAGTGAGACAAGCAGCAATCAGCCCCAGCATTTT
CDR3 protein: CASSETSSNQPQHF

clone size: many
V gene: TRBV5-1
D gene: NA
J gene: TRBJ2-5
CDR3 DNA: TGCGCCAGCAGCTCAACTGGGACTCCTGGGGGAGAGACCCAGTACTTC
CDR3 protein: CASSSTGTPGGETQYF

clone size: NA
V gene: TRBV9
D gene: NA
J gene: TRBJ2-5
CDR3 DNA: TGTGCCAGCAGCCAAGTAACGGGCAGGGGTGAGACCCAGTACTTC
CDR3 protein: CASSQVTGRGETQYF

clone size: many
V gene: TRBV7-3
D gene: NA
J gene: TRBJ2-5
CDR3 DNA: TGTGCCAGCAGCTTGAATCCCGCGGGAGAGACCCAGTACTTC
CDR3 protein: CASSLNPAGETQYF

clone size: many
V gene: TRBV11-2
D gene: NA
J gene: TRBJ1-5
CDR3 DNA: TGTGCCAGCAGCTTAGCTTTGGACAATCAGCCCCAGCATTTT
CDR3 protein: CASSLALDNQPQHF

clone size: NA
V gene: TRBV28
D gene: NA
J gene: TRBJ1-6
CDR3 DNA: TGTGCCAGCAGAACGGGACCCTATAATTCACCCCTCCACTTT
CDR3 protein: CASRTGPYNSPLHF

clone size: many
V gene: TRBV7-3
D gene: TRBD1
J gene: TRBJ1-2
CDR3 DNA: TGTGCCAGCAGCTTAGGGACAGGCGAAATGAGCTACACCTTC
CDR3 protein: CASSLGTGEMSYTF

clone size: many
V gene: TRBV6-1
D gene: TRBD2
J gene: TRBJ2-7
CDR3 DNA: TGTGCCAGCAGTGAGATGGTTAGCGGGGCCTCCTACGAGCAGTACTTC
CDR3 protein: CASSEMVSGASYEQYF

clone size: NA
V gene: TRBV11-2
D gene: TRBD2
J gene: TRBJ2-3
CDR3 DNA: TGTGCCAGCAGCAAGAGGGCGGGGGGGCGGACAGATACGCAGTATTTT
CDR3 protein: CASSKRAGGRTDTQYF

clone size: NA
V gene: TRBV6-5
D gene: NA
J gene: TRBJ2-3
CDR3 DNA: TGTGCCAGCAGTTACGTCAGCACAGATACGCAGTATTTT
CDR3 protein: CASSYVSTDTQYF

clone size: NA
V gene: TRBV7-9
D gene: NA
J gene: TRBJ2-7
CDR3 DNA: TGTGCCTGGAGTGTAGGGGCAGGGTCTTCCGAGCAGTACTTC
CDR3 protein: CAWSVGAGSSEQYF

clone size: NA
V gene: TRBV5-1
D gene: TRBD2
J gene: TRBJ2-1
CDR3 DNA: TGCGCCAGCAGCGCCTTAGCGGGAGGGTCTACCTACAATGAGCAGTTCTTC
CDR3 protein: CASSALAGGSTYNEQFF

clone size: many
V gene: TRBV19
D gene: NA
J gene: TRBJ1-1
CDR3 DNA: TGTGCCAGTAGTATACGAGCAGGCAGGGATGAAGCTTTCTTT
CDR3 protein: CASSIRAGRDEAFF

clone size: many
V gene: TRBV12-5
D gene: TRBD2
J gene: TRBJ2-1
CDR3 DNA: TGTGCTAGTGGTTTGGGGCTAGCGGGATACAATGAGCAGTTCTTC
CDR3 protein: CASGLGLAGYNEQFF

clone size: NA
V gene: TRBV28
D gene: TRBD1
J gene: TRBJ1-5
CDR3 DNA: TGTGCCAGCAGTCTGGGACAGAGCAATCAGCCCCAGCATTTT
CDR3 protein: CASSLGQSNQPQHF

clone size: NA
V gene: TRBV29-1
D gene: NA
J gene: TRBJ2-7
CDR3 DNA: TGCAGCGTCGTACTACTAGAGCTCCCCTACGAGCAGTACTTC
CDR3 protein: CSVVLLELPYEQYF

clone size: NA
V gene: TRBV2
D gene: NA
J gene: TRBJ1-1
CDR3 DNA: TGTGCCAGCAGCCAGACACAGGCCACGAACACTGAAGCTTTCTTT
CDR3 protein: CASSQTQATNTEAFF

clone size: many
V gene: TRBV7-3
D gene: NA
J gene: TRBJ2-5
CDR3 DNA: TGTGCCAGCAGCCAAGGTAGCGGCCACCAAGAGACCCAGTACTTC
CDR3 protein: CASSQGSGHQETQYF

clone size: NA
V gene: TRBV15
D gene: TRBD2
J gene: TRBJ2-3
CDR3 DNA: TGTGCCACCAGCCCCAAGCGGGACGGAACAGATACGCAGTATTTT
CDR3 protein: CATSPKRDGTDTQYF

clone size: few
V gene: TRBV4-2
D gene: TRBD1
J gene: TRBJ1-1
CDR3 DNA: TGTGCCAGCAGCCAAGAGATCCCAGGGGGGAACACTGAAGCTTTCTTT
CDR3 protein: CASSQEIPGGNTEAFF

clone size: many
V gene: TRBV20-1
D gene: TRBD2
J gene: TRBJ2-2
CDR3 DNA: TGCAGTGCTAGTTTTGGCCTAGCGGGGAACACCGGGGAGCTGTTTTTT
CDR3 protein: CSASFGLAGNTGELFF

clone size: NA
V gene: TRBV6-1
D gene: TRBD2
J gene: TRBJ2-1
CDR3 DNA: TGTGCCAGCAGTGAGCTAGCGGGAGTTCGTGGGAATGAGCAGTTCTTC
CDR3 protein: CASSELAGVRGNEQFF

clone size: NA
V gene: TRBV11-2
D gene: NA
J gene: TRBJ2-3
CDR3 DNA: TGTGCCAGCAGCTTAATTCGGTCTGTAAGCACAGATACGCAGTATTTT
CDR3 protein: CASSLIRSVSTDTQYF

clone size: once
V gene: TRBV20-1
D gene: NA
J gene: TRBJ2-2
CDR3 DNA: TGCAGTGCTAGGACAGTCCTTGGCGGGGAGCTGTTTTTT
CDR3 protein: CSARTVLGGELFF

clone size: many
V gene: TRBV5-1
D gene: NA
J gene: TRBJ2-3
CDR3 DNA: TGCGCCAGCAGCTTGGGACACAAAGGCACAGATACGCAGTATTTT
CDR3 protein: CASSLGHKGTDTQYF

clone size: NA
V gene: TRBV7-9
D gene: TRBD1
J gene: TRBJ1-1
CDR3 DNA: TGTGCCAGCAGCTTAGGACAGGGCAAGGAAGCTTTCTTT
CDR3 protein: CASSLGQGKEAFF

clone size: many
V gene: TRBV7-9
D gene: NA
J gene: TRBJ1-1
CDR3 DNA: TGTGCCAGCAGCCCCTCTCGGACGACTGAAGCTTTCTTT
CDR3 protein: CASSPSRTTEAFF

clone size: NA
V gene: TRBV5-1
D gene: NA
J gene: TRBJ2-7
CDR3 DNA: TGCGCCAGCAGCTTGGATTCAGGCTACGAGCAGTACTTC
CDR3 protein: CASSLDSGYEQYF

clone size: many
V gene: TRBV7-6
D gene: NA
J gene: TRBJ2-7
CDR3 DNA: TGTGCCAGCAGCTTAACAGGTTTCTACGAGCAGTACTTC
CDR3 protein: CASSLTGFYEQYF

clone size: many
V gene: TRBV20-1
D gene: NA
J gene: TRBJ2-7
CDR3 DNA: TGCAGTGTCAGGGGGGGGAACGAGCAGTACTTC
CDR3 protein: CSVRGGNEQYF

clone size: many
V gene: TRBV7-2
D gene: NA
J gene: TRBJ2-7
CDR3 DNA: TGTGCCAGCAGCTTAGCCAGCGCCTACGAGCAGTACTTC
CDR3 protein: CASSLASAYEQYF

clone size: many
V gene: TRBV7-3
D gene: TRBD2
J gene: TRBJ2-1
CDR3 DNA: TGTGCCAGCAGCTCGACTAGCGGATTCTACAATGAGCAGTTCTTC
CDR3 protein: CASSSTSGFYNEQFF

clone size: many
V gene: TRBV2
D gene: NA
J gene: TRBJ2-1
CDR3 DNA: TGTGCCAGGGGAAGAGGGAATGAGCAGTTCTTC
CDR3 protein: CARGRGNEQFF

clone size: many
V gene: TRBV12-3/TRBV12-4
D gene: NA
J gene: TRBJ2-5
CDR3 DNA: TGTGCCAGCAGTTCTCTTTGGGGGGACGGCCAAGAGACCCAGTACTTC
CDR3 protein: CASSSLWGDGQETQYF

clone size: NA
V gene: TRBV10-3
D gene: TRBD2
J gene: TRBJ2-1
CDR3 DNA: TGTGCCATCAGCGTCGGGACTAGCGGGAGGTCCTACAATGAGCAGTTCTTC
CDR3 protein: CAISVGTSGRSYNEQFF

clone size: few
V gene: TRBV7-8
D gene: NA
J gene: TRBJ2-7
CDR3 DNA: TGTGCCAGCAGCAAATCTCCGGGTCCCGACTACGAGCAGTACTTC
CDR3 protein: CASSKSPGPDYEQYF

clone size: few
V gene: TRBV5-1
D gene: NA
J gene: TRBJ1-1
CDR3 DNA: TGCGCCAGCAGCTCCGGGCCCGAAAGTGGGACTGAAGCTTTCTTT
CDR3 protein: CASSSGPESGTEAFF

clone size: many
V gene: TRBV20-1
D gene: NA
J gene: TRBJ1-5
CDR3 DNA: TGCAGTGCTAGAACCGAGTATAGCAATCAGCCCCAGCATTTT
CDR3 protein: CSARTEYSNQPQHF

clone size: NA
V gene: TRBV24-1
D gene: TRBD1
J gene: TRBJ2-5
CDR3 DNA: TGTGCCACCAGTGCCCGGATAGACAGGGGGCCAGAGACCCAGTACTTC
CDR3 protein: CATSARIDRGPETQYF

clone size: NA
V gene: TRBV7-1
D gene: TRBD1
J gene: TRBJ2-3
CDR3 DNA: TGTGCCAGCAGCACACAGGGGGCGTCTATCGGGGATACGCAGTATTTT
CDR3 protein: CASSTQGASIGDTQYF